This T cell receptor beta chain was profiled in a study of early T cells in non-severe SARS-CoV-2 infection. Overall study context: Sequencing of unsorted whole blood was done on bulk RNA, leaving chains unpaired.

There are many counts of this clonotype. Its matching antigen is unknown. Regarding the study as a whole: Lookups in VDJdb leaned toward anti-spike CD8 responses and missed private and CD4 specificities.

Trimming pared 0 bases from V and 8 bases from J, leaving 7 bases between. Germline V gene lookup returns CDR1 MNHEY and CDR2 SVGAGI. This CDR3 has 13 residues. Individual cDNA molecules received unique molecular identifiers. Via MiXCR, TCRdb re-called the 5' RACE reads, giving one row per CDR3 protein. The data show 85,000 to 120,000 distinct CDR3 sequences, roughly 14% seen once. This chain connects TRBV6-5 to TRBJ1-4; D remains ambiguous. This TCR came from an adult who was a healthcare worker with PCR-confirmed SARS-CoV-2 infection or an uninfected control (not recorded which). Sequenced: whole blood. CDR3 amino acids: CASSYSVGEKLFF. The CDR3, as DNA: TGTGCCAGCAGTTACTCTGTGGGGGAAAAACTGTTTTTT.